This TCR beta chain comes out of a study of T cells in Graves' hyperthyroidism and ophthalmopathy. Trimming removed 4 bases at V and 8 bases at J, with 16 bases between. This CDR3 spans 14 amino acids. Per the germline V gene, CDR1 is LGHNA and CDR2 is YSLEER. From RNA transcripts, TCR beta CDR3 regions were amplified. The TCR CDR3 first-round RT-PCR relied on the HTBI primer set. TCRdb re-derived calls from the multiplex PCR reads in MiXCR, one entry per CDR3 protein. The table has a few hundred thousand distinct CDR3 sequences, about 15% seen once. What was sequenced was blood. The TCR originated in a woman aged 25-40 years with Graves' hyperthyroidism that later progressed to Graves' ophthalmopathy. J is TRBJ2-3 and V is TRBV4-3; D is possibly TRBD1 or TRBD2 (5 bases each). The CDR3 loop reads CASSPDRGQSTQYF. DNA of the CDR3: TGCGCCAGCAGCCCAGACCGGGGCCAGTCTACGCAGTATTTT.